These 30 T cell receptor beta chains were all obtained from the same sample, sequenced in a study of T-cell memory formation after mild COVID-19. MiXCR, applied by TCRdb to the 5' RACE reads, yields one record per CDR3 protein. This table has around 320,000 distinct CDR3 sequences, 19% appearing once. Input material: PBMCs or a T cell subset sorted from them (not recorded which). The receptors shown here come from a man between 18 and 35 years old who had mild COVID-19 (a few samples of this study predate the infection). Cell type and time point are not known.

J is TRBJ2-1 and V is TRBV7-2, with D perhaps being TRBD1 or TRBD2 (6 bases each). The germline V gene encodes CDR1 SGHTA and CDR2 FQGNSA. The CDR3 runs 13 residues. V lost 7 bases to trimming and J lost 10 bases, with 17 bases between them. CDR3 region: CASKPGARGEQFF. CDR3 in DNA: TGTGCCAGCAAACCGGGGGCAAGAGGCGAGCAGTTCTTC.

The chain has TRBV20-1 and TRBJ2-2, with TRBD1 matching 11 bases. Trimming took 6 bases from V and 6 from J; bases not matched to a gene: 6. Germline lookup yields CDR1 DFQATT and CDR2 SNEGSKA (reference sequence). This CDR3 contains 14 residues. CDR3 protein: CSALGQGVAGELFF. The CDR3 DNA reads as TGCAGTGCCTTGGGACAGGGGGTCGCCGGGGAGCTGTTTTTT.

This clonotype showed up just a few times. This chain links TRBV5-5 with TRBJ2-7; D unclear. The CDR3 is 12 residues long. Trimming took off 4 bases at V and 2 bases at J, with 7 bases between the two ends. Germline lookup yields CDR1 SGHKS and CDR2 YYEKEE (reference sequence). CDR3 residues: CASSPGAYEQYV. CDR3 DNA sequence: TGTGCCAGCAGCCCTGGGGCCTACGAGCAGTACGTC.

This clonotype came up a few times. The V gene is TRBV7-2, the J gene TRBJ1-1; D call uncertain. This CDR3 has 15 residues. The germline CDR1 and CDR2 sequences are SGHTA and FQGNSA. Trimming left V 5 bases short and J 3 bases short, with 16 bases between. CDR3: CASSPRPVLDTEAFF. CDR3 nucleotides: TGTGCCAGCAGCCCCCGACCGGTCTTAGACACTGAAGCTTTCTTT. Complete variable domain (other parts from reference TRBV7-2 and TRBJ1-1): GAGVSQSPSNKVTEKGKDVELRCDPISGHTALYWYRQSLGQGLEFLIYFQGNSAPDKSGLPSDRFSAERTGGSVSTLTIQRTQQEDSAVYLCASSPRPVLDTEAFFGQGTRLTVV.

This sequence joins TRBV5-1 and TRBJ1-6; D remains ambiguous. Germline V gives CDR1 SGHRS, CDR2 YFSETQ. CDR3 length: 14 residues. The V gene lost 2 bases and the J gene lost 9 bases, with 12 bases spanning the gap. The CDR3 sequence is CASSLGLPGSPLHF. DNA for the CDR3: TGCGCCAGCAGCTTAGGACTCCCTGGTTCACCCCTCCACTTT. Combining the CDR3 with reference TRBV5-1 and TRBJ1-6 gives the whole variable domain KAGVTQTPRYLIKTRGQQVTLSCSPISGHRSVSWYQQTPGQGLQFLFEYFSETQRNKGNFPGRFSGRQFSNSRSEMNVSTLELGDSALYLCASSLGLPGSPLHFGNGTRLTVT.

This clonotype was seen at least ten times. The chain joins TRBV5-1 to TRBJ2-3; D gene ambiguous. This CDR3 contains 13 residues. Germline assignment: CDR1 SGHRS and CDR2 YFSETQ. V shed 1 base and J shed 4 bases, with 7 bases lying between them. The CDR3 DNA is TGCGCCAGCAGCTTGAACGCTCCAGATACGCAGTATTTT. Its protein product is CASSLNAPDTQYF. The whole variable domain, filled in from reference TRBV5-1 and TRBJ2-3, reads KAGVTQTPRYLIKTRGQQVTLSCSPISGHRSVSWYQQTPGQGLQFLFEYFSETQRNKGNFPGRFSGRQFSNSRSEMNVSTLELGDSALYLCASSLNAPDTQYFGPGTRLTVL.

The chain couples TRBV6-1 to TRBJ2-1; 8 bases are a match to TRBD2. This CDR3 spans 16 amino acids. Losses at the gene ends were 6 bases for V and 5 bases for J; bases not matched to a gene: 12. The germline V gene encodes CDR1 MNHNS and CDR2 SASEGT. The CDR3 sequence is CASSLGVSGINNEQFF. As DNA, the CDR3 is TGTGCCAGCAGCCTGGGGGTTAGCGGGATCAACAATGAGCAGTTCTTC.

The chain joins TRBV12-3 or TRBV12-4 to TRBJ1-2, with a tentative D call TRBD1 (6 bases). The V end was cut by 3 bases, the J end by 4 bases, with 18 bases between. CDR3 length equals 16 residues. Here the CDR3 DNA reads TGTGCCAGCAGTTTTATTTGGGGGCGACCCGTCTATGGCTACACCTTC. It yields the protein CASSFIWGRPVYGYTF.

J is TRBJ2-5 and V is TRBV19, with 7 bases aligning to TRBD2. Germline V lookup: CDR1 LNHDA, CDR2 SQIVND (reference sequence). The CDR3 is 13 residues long. V was clipped by 3 bases and J by 5 bases; unmatched bases: 3. The CDR3 coding sequence is TGTGCCAGTAGTATCGTGGGGGGGGAGACCCAGTACTTC. Its translation is CASSIVGGETQYF.

This clonotype has a handful of counts. This rearrangement joins TRBV6-2 or TRBV6-3 to TRBJ2-7; D perhaps matches TRBD1 (6 bases). Germline loops: CDR1 MNHEY, CDR2 SVGEGT. V was clipped by 6 bases and J by 7 bases, with 19 bases between them. The CDR3 runs 14 residues. CDR3 residues: CASRRTGTQGEQYV. CDR3 sequence (DNA): TGTGCCAGCAGAAGGACCGGGACACAGGGTGAGCAGTACGTC.

This clonotype was observed a handful of times. The gene calls are TRBV6-1 and TRBJ1-1; D perhaps matches TRBD1 (5 bases). This CDR3 contains 14 residues. The ends were cut back, 4 bases at V and 6 bases at J, with 15 bases in the middle. Germline loops: CDR1 MNHNS, CDR2 SASEGT. CDR3 in amino acids: CASSALRGIAEAFF. The CDR3 DNA is TGTGCCAGCAGTGCTCTGAGGGGAATTGCTGAAGCTTTCTTT.

This clonotype was found a few times. The rearrangement joins TRBV7-9 to TRBJ1-1; 7 bases are a match to TRBD1. The CDR3 runs 15 residues. Unmatched junction bases numbered 4, after V lost 0 bases and J lost 3 bases. The germline gives CDR1 SEHNR, CDR2 FQNEAQ (reference sequence). CDR3 in amino acids: CASSLAPGGDTEAFF. The CDR3 nucleotides are TGTGCCAGCAGCTTAGCTCCAGGGGGAGACACTGAAGCTTTCTTT.

The V and J genes are TRBV10-2 and TRBJ1-5, with a tentative D call TRBD1 (5 bases). Germline loops: CDR1 WSHSY, CDR2 SAAADI. Trimming stripped 0 bases from V and 7 bases from J, with 13 bases between. The CDR3 runs 15 residues. The CDR3 nucleotides are TGCGCCAGCAGTGAGTCCGGGGGGAGGTGGCAGCCCCAGCATTTT. Translation gives CASSESGGRWQPQHF.

The chain has TRBV7-8 and TRBJ1-4; 7 bases fit TRBD1. Trimming at V came to 1 base and at J to 7 bases, leaving 6 bases not matched to a gene. From germline, CDR1 is SGHVS and CDR2 FQNEAQ. The CDR3 runs to 15 residues. This chain's CDR3 is CASSLVDRRGEKLFF. The DNA for the CDR3 is TGTGCCAGCAGCTTAGTGGACAGGCGGGGTGAAAAACTGTTTTTT.

This clonotype was seen once. This chain links TRBV7-6 with TRBJ2-3, with unresolved D. The CDR3 spans 13 residues. The germline V gene encodes CDR1 SGHVS and CDR2 FNYEAQ. V was clipped by 2 bases and J by 6 bases, with 9 bases between them. The CDR3 DNA sequence: TGTGCCAGCAGCTTAACCCTCTCCGATACGCAGTATTTT. It is translated as CASSLTLSDTQYF.

This clonotype was observed a few times. V gene TRBV4-1 combines with J gene TRBJ1-1; perhaps TRBD1 as D (5 bases). The CDR3 extends over 15 amino acids. V lost 1 base and J lost 5, with 14 bases in between. Germline lookup yields CDR1 MGHRA and CDR2 YSYEKL. CDR3 DNA: TGCGCCAGCAGCCAAGGAGGGACGGGGAGGACTGAAGCTTTCTTT. This codes for CASSQGGTGRTEAFF.

This clonotype was observed a few times. The DNA for the CDR3 is TGTGCCAGCAGCCCAGCACAGGTTAGCACAGATACGCAGTATTTT. Protein product: CASSPAQVSTDTQYF. This rearrangement joins TRBV7-9 to TRBJ2-3, with D tentatively TRBD1 (5 bases). The CDR3 contains 15 residues. The germline CDR1 and CDR2 sequences are SEHNR and FQNEAQ (reference sequence). The V and J ends lost 5 bases and 0 bases respectively, with 12 bases between them.

V usage is TRBV5-6 and J usage is TRBJ2-7; no reliable D call. This CDR3 has 12 residues. The V and J ends lost 1 base and 4 bases respectively, with 6 bases between them. From germline, CDR1 is SGHDT and CDR2 YYEEEE. CDR3 loop: CASSLRDYEQYF. CDR3 DNA sequence: TGTGCCAGCAGCTTGAGAGATTACGAGCAGTACTTC.

Ten or more counts support this clonotype. The V gene is TRBV12-3 or TRBV12-4, the J gene TRBJ1-5; 7 nucleotides match TRBD1. Germline trimming cut 5 bases from V and 4 bases from J; bases unmatched to any gene: 2. This CDR3 is built from 13 residues. CDR3 DNA sequence: TGTGCCAGCAGTGCACAGGGGAATCAGCCCCAGCATTTT. Its translation: CASSAQGNQPQHF.

The genes are TRBV5-1 and TRBJ2-5, with TRBD1 as a possible D gene (6 bases). V gave up 0 bases and J gave up 4 bases, with 16 bases separating them. This CDR3 is built from 16 residues. Germline V gene data show CDR1 as SGHRS and CDR2 as YFSETQ. The CDR3: CASSLARTVEGETQYF. CDR3 sequence (DNA): TGCGCCAGCAGCTTGGCCCGGACAGTTGAAGGAGAGACCCAGTACTTC. The full variable domain, completed using reference TRBV5-1 and TRBJ2-5, is KAGVTQTPRYLIKTRGQQVTLSCSPISGHRSVSWYQQTPGQGLQFLFEYFSETQRNKGNFPGRFSGRQFSNSRSEMNVSTLELGDSALYLCASSLARTVEGETQYFGPGTRLLVL.

V gene TRBV9 combines with J gene TRBJ1-2; D gene unclear. The CDR3 has 13 residues. Germline V gene sequence: CDR1 SGDLS, CDR2 YYNGEE. Trimming stripped 0 bases from V and 4 bases from J, with 7 bases between. The CDR3 bases are TGTGCCAGCAGCGTAGGGAAGACCTATGGCTACACCTTC. The encoded protein is CASSVGKTYGYTF.

This clonotype occurred once. This chain connects TRBV15 to TRBJ1-2; D not resolved. V was clipped by 1 base and J by 7 bases, with 13 bases between them. Germline V gene data show CDR1 as LNHNV and CDR2 as YYDKDF (reference sequence). The CDR3 is made up of 14 amino acids. Written as DNA, the CDR3 is TGTGCCACCAGCAGAGGTGCGGGGAAGGGTGGCTACACCTTC. This encodes CATSRGAGKGGYTF.

This sequence joins TRBV4-1 and TRBJ1-4, with TRBD1 matching 7 bases. The CDR3 spans 13 residues. J lost 8 bases, V lost 4 bases, and 4 bases had no gene match. The germline V gene has CDR1 MGHRA and CDR2 YSYEKL. CDR3 in amino acids: CASSPGGREKLFF. The CDR3 DNA sequence: TGCGCCAGCAGCCCAGGGGGGCGAGAAAAACTGTTTTTT.

The chain employs TRBV20-1 and TRBJ2-3; D is undetermined. With 3 bases removed from V and 2 bases from J, the gap between germline ends came to 3 bases. This CDR3 has 11 amino acids. Germline CDR1 DFQATT, CDR2 SNEGSKA (reference sequence). CDR3 sequence reads: CSARLTDTQYF. In DNA, the CDR3 is TGCAGTGCTAGGCTCACAGATACGCAGTATTTT.

This clonotype was picked up a small number of times. The chain carries TRBV7-9 and TRBJ1-2, with D possibly being TRBD1 (6 bases). V gave up 4 bases and J gave up 8 bases, with 20 bases separating them. Looked up from germline, CDR1 is SEHNR and CDR2 is FQNEAQ (reference sequence). The CDR3 is 15 amino acids. CDR3 loop: CASSWPRGGEGGYTF. CDR3 nucleotide sequence: TGTGCCAGCAGCTGGCCCCGGGGGGGCGAGGGCGGCTACACCTTC.

This clonotype was seen more than once but under ten times. The chain links TRBV28 to TRBJ2-7, with 9 bases identical to TRBD1. Germline CDR1 reads MDHEN; CDR2 reads SYDVKM. This CDR3 comprises 15 residues. The V gene end was trimmed by 4 bases and the J gene end by 4 bases; junction bases not matched to a gene: 8. The CDR3 here is CASSSEDRGGYEQYV. The CDR3 region has the DNA TGTGCCAGCAGTTCGGAGGACAGGGGAGGGTACGAGCAGTACGTC.

This clonotype was counted between two and nine times. The chain combines TRBV5-1 with TRBJ2-5, with TRBD1 as a possible D gene (6 bases). This CDR3 is 15 amino acids long. The germline V gene has CDR1 SGHRS and CDR2 YFSETQ. The V gene lost 2 bases and the J gene lost 5 bases, with 16 bases spanning the gap. CDR3 loop: CASSLQGGSKETQYF. CDR3 in DNA: TGCGCCAGCAGCTTACAGGGTGGTTCCAAGGAGACCCAGTACTTC.

This clonotype was recorded at least ten times. The rearrangement joins TRBV29-1 to TRBJ2-3, with unresolved D. Germline V gene data show CDR1 as SQVTM and CDR2 as ANQGSEA. The V and J ends lost 7 bases and 2 bases respectively, with 7 bases between them. This CDR3 has 11 amino acids. The CDR3 reads CSALNTDTQYF. CDR3 nucleotide sequence: TGCAGCGCTCTAAACACAGATACGCAGTATTTT.

This clonotype was seen at least ten times. The chain combines TRBV29-1 with TRBJ1-1; a possible D gene is TRBD1 (5 bases). The CDR3 has 12 residues. The V end was cut by 3 bases, the J end by 3 bases, with 8 bases between. CDR1 SQVTM and CDR2 ANQGSEA come from the germline V gene. Here the CDR3 DNA reads TGCAGCGTTGACAGGGCCTACACTGAAGCTTTCTTT. Its protein is CSVDRAYTEAFF.

V and J are TRBV28 and TRBJ1-5; the D is unclear. Germline V gene data show CDR1 as MDHEN and CDR2 as SYDVKM. The CDR3 extends over 13 amino acids. V was trimmed by 6 bases and J by 5 bases, leaving 11 bases between them. The CDR3 nucleotides are TGTGCCAGCAGGTGGCAGGATGATCAGCCCCAGCATTTT. Translation gives CASRWQDDQPQHF.